These 15 T cell receptor beta chains were sequenced from one sample in a study of blood T cell repertoires in COVID-19. The data were produced by immunoSEQ multiplex PCR, yet TCRdb's version contains in-frame clones alone and is incomplete. Of some 260,000 clones detected, around nine tenths appear once; the ten largest clones hold approximately 2%. The sample was PBMCs or T cells enriched from blood (not recorded which). These receptors were collected from a woman younger than 30 who had recovered from COVID-19.

This chain joins TRBV3-1 (or the pseudogene TRBV3-2) and TRBJ2-7, with TRBD2 matching over 11 bases. V shed 0 bases and J 4 bases; nucleotides not matched to a gene: 8. The CDR3 is made up of 17 amino acids. Germline V lookup: CDR1 LGHDT, CDR2 YNNKEL (reference sequence). CDR3 loop: CASSQDVLAGELYEQYF. For the CDR3, the DNA is TGTGCCAGCAGCCAAGACGTACTAGCGGGAGAATTATACGAGCAGTACTTC.

CDR3 sequence reads: CASSPPSKQFYGYTF. The DNA of the CDR3 is TGTGCCAGCTCACCACCGAGTAAACAGTTCTATGGCTACACCTTC. The chain couples TRBV18 to TRBJ1-2; no clear D. V was shortened by 0 bases and J by 4 bases, with 12 bases between the two germline ends. CDR1 and CDR2 from the germline V gene are KGHSH and LQKENI. The CDR3 runs to 15 residues.

CDR3 DNA: TGTGCCAGTAGTATACTTTCAGGGGGCGGCGAAGAGACCCAGTACTTC. It is translated as CASSILSGGGEETQYF. The V gene is TRBV19, the J gene TRBJ2-5, with 8 bases aligning to TRBD1. The CDR3 sequence is 16 residues long. Germline CDR1 is LNHDA and CDR2 is SQIVND (reference sequence). The trim removed 2 bases at V and 3 bases at J, leaving 8 bases unmatched. The variable domain in full, completed from reference TRBV19 and TRBJ2-5, reads DGGITQSPKYLFRKEGQNVTLSCEQNLNHDAMYWYRQDPGQGLRLIYYSQIVNDFQKGDIAEGYSVSREKKESFPLTVTSAQKNPTAFYLCASSILSGGGEETQYFGPGTRLLVL.

The V and J genes are TRBV14 and TRBJ2-5, with TRBD2 identical over 13 bases. With V trimmed by 4 bases and J by 1 base, 0 bases remained unmatched. The CDR3 extends over 15 amino acids. CDR1 and CDR2 (germline): SGHDN, FVKESK. The CDR3 DNA follows: TGTGCCAGCAGCCGGACTAGCGGGGGCCAAGAGACCCAGTACTTC. This encodes CASSRTSGGQETQYF.

The genes are TRBV5-1 and TRBJ2-5, with D perhaps TRBD1 (5 bases). CDR3 length equals 13 residues. The V and J ends lost 5 bases and 2 bases respectively, with 10 bases between them. From germline, CDR1 is SGHRS and CDR2 YFSETQ. As DNA, the CDR3 is TGCGCCAGCAGACCGACAGCACAAGAGACCCAGTACTTC. Protein: CASRPTAQETQYF.

The J gene is TRBJ2-3, the V gene TRBV11-3; tentatively, D is TRBD2 (7 bases). Germline CDR1 is SGHNT and CDR2 is YENEEA. The CDR3 length is 16 residues. Trimming took off 1 base at V and 4 bases at J, with 15 bases between the two ends. CDR3 sequence (DNA): TGTGCCAGCAGCTTAGGGGCGGGGGCGGAGCCAGATACGCAGTATTTT. Translating it yields CASSLGAGAEPDTQYF.

CDR3 nucleotides: TGTGCCAGCAGCCCTACCGGGACAGGGTTCTACGAGCAGTACTTC. This gives the protein CASSPTGTGFYEQYF. The chain joins TRBV3-1 (or the pseudogene TRBV3-2) to TRBJ2-7; TRBD1 matches at 9 bases. CDR1 is LGHDT, CDR2 YNNKEL, per germline (reference sequence). V lost 4 bases and J lost 3; bases outside the gene matches: 7. CDR3 length equals 15 residues.

This clone was found once. The chain uses TRBV28 and TRBJ2-3, with TRBD2 matching 8 bases. The V gene's germline CDR1 is MDHEN and CDR2 SYDVKM. The CDR3 consists of 15 residues. With V trimmed by 1 base and J by 2 bases, 2 bases remained unmatched. The CDR3: CASSLLAGNTDTQYF. CDR3 DNA sequence: TGTGCCAGCAGTTTATTAGCGGGAAACACAGATACGCAGTATTTT.

As regards this clone: Other DNA sequences from this sample encode an identical CDR3 as well. J is TRBJ1-2 and V is TRBV9; 7 bases are a match to TRBD1. V shed 0 bases and J 0 bases; nucleotides not matched to a gene: 2. In germline, CDR1 is SGDLS, CDR2 YYNGEE. The CDR3 runs to 15 residues. CDR3 in amino acids: CASSVGQGANYGYTF. CDR3 in DNA: TGTGCCAGCAGCGTAGGCCAGGGGGCTAACTATGGCTACACCTTC.

V usage is TRBV5-1 and J usage is TRBJ1-1; D possibly corresponds to TRBD1 (6 bases). The CDR3 totals 14 residues. V was pared by 4 bases and J by 0 bases, with 10 bases between. CDR1 and CDR2 (germline): SGHRS, YFSETQ. In DNA form, the CDR3 reads TGCGCCAGCAGCACAGGGCCCCTGAACACTGAAGCTTTCTTT. This translates into CASSTGPLNTEAFF.

J is TRBJ1-2 and V is TRBV15, with 7 bases fitting TRBD1. Per germline, CDR1 LNHNV and CDR2 YYDKDF (reference sequence). J gave up 4 bases and V 4 bases, and 3 bases lay outside the gene matches. The CDR3 totals 13 residues. Written as DNA, the CDR3 is TGTGCCACCAGCAACAGGGGTTCCTATGGCTACACCTTC. As protein: CATSNRGSYGYTF. Using reference TRBV15 and TRBJ1-2 for the parts outside the CDR3, the full variable domain is DAMVIQNPRYQVTQFGKPVTLSCSQTLNHNVMYWYQQKSSQAPKLLFHYYDKDFNNEADTPDNFQSRRPNTSFCFLDIRSPGLGDTAMYLCATSNRGSYGYTFGSGTRLTVV.

V and J are TRBV5-4 and TRBJ2-5; 8 bases line up with TRBD1. Germline CDR1 is SGHNT and CDR2 is YYREEE (reference sequence). Trimming at V came to 4 bases and at J to 5 bases, leaving 7 bases not matched to a gene. The CDR3 loop spans 14 amino acids. CDR3 sequence (DNA): TGTGCCAGCAGCAGAACAGGACAGGGTGAGACCCAGTACTTC. Amino acid sequence: CASSRTGQGETQYF.

The chain carries TRBV18 and TRBJ2-7; TRBD1 agrees at 7 bases. The CDR3 consists of 13 residues. Trimming cost V 4 bases and J 6 bases; bases outside gene matches: 6. Germline values: CDR1 KGHSH, CDR2 LQKENI. The CDR3 loop reads CASSLQQGFEQYF. In DNA, the CDR3 is TGTGCCAGCTCACTACAACAGGGGTTCGAGCAGTACTTC.

The chain has TRBV5-1 and TRBJ2-3, with D possibly being TRBD2 (6 bases). Between the trimmed V and J ends, which lost 2 bases and 4 bases, there was a span of 14 bases. CDR3 size: 15 residues. Germline V gene sequence: CDR1 SGHRS, CDR2 YFSETQ. The CDR3 DNA reads as TGCGCCAGCAGCTTACGGCAGGGAGGTGCAGATACGCAGTATTTT. It codes for CASSLRQGGADTQYF.

The chain recombines TRBV19 with TRBJ2-5; 7 nucleotides agree with TRBD1. Germline CDR1 reads LNHDA; CDR2 reads SQIVND (reference sequence). The ends lost 5 bases at V and 4 bases at J; junction bases unmatched: 10. The CDR3 is 15 amino acids. CDR3 protein: CASSRTDRQGETQYF. In DNA, the CDR3 is TGTGCCAGTAGTCGAACCGATCGACAGGGAGAGACCCAGTACTTC.